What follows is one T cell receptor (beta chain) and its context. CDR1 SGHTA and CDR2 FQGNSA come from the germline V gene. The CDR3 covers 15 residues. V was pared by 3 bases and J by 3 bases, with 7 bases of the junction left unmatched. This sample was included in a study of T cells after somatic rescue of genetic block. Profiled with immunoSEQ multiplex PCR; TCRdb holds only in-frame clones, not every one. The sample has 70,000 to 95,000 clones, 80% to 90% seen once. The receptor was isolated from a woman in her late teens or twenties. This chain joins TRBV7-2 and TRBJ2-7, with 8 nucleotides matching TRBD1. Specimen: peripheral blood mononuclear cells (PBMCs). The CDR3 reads CASSFGQGSFYEQYF. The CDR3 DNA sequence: TGTGCCAGCAGCTTCGGACAGGGCTCGTTCTACGAGCAGTACTTC.